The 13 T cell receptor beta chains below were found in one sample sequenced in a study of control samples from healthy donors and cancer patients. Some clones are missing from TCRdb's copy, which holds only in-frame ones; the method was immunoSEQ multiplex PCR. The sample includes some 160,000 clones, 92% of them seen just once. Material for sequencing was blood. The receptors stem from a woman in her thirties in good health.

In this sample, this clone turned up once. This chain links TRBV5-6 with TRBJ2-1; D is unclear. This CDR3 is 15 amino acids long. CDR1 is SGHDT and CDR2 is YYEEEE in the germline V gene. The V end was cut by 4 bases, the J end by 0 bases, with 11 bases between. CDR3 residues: CASSPGGRSYNEQFF. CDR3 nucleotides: TGTGCCAGCAGCCCCGGCGGTCGCTCCTACAATGAGCAGTTCTTC.

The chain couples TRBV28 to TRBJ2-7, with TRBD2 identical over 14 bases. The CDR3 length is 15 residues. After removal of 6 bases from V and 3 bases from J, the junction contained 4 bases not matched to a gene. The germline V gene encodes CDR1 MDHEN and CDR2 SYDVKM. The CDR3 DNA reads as TGTGCCAGCAGACCCGGGACTAGCGGGGGCTACGAGCAGTACTTC. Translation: CASRPGTSGGYEQYF.

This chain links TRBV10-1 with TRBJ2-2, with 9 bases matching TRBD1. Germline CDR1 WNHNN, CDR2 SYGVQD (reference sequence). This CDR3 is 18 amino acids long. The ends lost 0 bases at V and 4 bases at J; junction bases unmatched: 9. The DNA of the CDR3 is TGCGCCAGCAGTGAGTCGATTCTACAGGGGGCGCCCACCGGGGAGCTGTTTTTT. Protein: CASSESILQGAPTGELFF.

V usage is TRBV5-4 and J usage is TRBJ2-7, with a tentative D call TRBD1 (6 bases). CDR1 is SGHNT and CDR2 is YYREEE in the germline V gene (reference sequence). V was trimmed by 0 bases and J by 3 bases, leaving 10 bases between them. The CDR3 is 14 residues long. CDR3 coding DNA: TGTGCCAGCAGCTTGGGCCAGGGGCGCTACGAGCAGTACTTC. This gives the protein CASSLGQGRYEQYF.

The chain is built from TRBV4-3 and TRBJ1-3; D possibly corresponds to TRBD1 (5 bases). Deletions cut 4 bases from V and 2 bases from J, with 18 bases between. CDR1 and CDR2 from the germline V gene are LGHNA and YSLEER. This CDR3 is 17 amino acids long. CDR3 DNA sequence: TGCGCCAGCAGCCCCAAGTCGGGGGGAAAGGCTGGAAACACCATATATTTT. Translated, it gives CASSPKSGGKAGNTIYF.

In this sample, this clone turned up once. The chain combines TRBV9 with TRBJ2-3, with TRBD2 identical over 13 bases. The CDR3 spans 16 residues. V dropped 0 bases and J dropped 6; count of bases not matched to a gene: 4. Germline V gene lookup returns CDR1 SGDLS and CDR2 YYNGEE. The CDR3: CASSVGLAGGTDTQYF. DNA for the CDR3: TGTGCCAGCAGCGTAGGACTAGCGGGAGGAACTGATACGCAGTATTTT.

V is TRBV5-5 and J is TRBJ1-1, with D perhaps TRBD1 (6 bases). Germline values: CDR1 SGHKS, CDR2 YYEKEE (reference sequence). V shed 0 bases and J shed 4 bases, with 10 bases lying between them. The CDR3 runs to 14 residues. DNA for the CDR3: TGTGCCAGCAGCTTGGCCCCAGGGGCCACTGAAGCTTTCTTT. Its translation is CASSLAPGATEAFF.

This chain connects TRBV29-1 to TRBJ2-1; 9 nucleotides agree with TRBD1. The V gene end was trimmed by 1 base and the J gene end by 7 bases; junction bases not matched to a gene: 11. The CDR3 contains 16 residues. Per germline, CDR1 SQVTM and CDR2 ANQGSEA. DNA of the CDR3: TGCAGCGTTGAAGGGATCCGGGACAGGGAAGGGAATGAGCAGTTCTTC. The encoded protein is CSVEGIRDREGNEQFF.

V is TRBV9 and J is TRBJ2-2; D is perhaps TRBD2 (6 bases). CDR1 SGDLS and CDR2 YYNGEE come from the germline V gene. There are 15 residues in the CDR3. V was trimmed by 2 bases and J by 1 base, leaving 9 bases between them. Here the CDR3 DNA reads TGTGCCAGCAGCGTGGAGGGTAGGAACACCGGGGAGCTGTTTTTT. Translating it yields CASSVEGRNTGELFF. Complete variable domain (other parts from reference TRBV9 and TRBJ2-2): DSGVTQTPKHLITATGQRVTLRCSPRSGDLSVYWYQQSLDQGLQFLIQYYNGEERAKGNILERFSAQQFPDLHSELNLSSLELGDSALYFCASSVEGRNTGELFFGEGSRLTVL.

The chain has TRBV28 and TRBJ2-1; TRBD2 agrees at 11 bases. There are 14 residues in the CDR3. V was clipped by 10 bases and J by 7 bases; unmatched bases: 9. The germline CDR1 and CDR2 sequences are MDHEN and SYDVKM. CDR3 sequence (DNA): TGTGCCACCGGCTGGGGACTAGCGGTTAATGAGCAGTTCTTC. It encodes CATGWGLAVNEQFF.

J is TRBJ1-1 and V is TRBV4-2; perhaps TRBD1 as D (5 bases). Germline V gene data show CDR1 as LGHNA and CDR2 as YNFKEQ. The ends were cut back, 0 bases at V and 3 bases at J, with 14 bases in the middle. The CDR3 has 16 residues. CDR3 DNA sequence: TGTGCCAGCAGCCAAGAACTGGCAGGGTCCGACACTGAAGCTTTCTTT. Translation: CASSQELAGSDTEAFF.

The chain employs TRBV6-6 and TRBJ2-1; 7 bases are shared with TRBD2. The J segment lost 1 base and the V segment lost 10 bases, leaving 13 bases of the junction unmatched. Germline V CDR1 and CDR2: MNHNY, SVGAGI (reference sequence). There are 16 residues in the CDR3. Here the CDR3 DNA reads TGTGCCACGGGGGGATCTGCTAGCGGTTCCTACAATGAGCAGTTCTTC. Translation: CATGGSASGSYNEQFF.

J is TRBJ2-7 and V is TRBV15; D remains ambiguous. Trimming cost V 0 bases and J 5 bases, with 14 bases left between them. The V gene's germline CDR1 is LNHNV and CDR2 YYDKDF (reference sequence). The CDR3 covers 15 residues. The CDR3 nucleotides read TGTGCCACCAGCAGAGATTTACCCTCCGCCAACGAGCAGTACTTC. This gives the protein CATSRDLPSANEQYF.